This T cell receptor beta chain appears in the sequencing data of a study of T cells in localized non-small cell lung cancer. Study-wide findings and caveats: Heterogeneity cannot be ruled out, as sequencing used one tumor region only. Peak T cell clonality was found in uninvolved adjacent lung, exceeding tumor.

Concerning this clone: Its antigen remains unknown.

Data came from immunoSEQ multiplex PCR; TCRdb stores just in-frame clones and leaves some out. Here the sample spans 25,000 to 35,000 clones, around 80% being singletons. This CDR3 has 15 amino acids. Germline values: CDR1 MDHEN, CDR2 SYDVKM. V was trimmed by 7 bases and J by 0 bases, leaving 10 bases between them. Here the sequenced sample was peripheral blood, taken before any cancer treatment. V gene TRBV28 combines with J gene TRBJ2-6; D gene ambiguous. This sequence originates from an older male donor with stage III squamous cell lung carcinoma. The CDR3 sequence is CASMRRFSGANVLTF. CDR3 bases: TGTGCCAGCATGAGGCGCTTCTCTGGGGCCAACGTCCTGACTTTC.